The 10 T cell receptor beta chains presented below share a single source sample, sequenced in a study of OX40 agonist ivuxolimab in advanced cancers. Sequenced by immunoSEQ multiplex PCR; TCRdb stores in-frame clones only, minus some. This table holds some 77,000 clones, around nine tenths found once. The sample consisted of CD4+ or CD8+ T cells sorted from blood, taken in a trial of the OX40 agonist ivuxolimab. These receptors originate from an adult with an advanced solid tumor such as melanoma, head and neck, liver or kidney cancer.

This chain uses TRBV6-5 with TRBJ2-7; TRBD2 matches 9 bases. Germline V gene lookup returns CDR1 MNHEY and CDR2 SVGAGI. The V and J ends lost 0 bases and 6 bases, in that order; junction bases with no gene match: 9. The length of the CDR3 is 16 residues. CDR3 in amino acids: CASSYSGLAGRIEQYF. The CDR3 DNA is TGTGCCAGCAGTTACTCGGGTCTAGCGGGGAGAATCGAGCAGTACTTC.

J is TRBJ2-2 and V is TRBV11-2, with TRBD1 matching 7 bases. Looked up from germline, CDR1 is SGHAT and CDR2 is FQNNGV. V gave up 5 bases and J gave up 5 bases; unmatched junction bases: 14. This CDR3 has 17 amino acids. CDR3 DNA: TGTGCCAGCAGCCGAAGTCCTTGGGACAGCTTGACCGGGGAGCTGTTTTTT. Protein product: CASSRSPWDSLTGELFF.

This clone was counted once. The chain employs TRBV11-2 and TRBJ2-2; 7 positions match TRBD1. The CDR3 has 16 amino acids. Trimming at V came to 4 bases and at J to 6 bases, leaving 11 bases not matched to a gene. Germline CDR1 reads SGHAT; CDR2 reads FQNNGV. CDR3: CASSSGQIQGAGELFF. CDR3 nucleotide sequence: TGTGCCAGCAGCTCCGGGCAAATCCAGGGGGCCGGGGAGCTGTTTTTT.

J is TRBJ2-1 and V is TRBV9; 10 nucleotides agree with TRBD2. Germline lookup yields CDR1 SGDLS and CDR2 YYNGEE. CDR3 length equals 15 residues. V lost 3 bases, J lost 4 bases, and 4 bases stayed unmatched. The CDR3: CASSAGLAMYNEQFF. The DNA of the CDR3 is TGTGCCAGCAGCGCGGGACTAGCGATGTACAATGAGCAGTTCTTC.

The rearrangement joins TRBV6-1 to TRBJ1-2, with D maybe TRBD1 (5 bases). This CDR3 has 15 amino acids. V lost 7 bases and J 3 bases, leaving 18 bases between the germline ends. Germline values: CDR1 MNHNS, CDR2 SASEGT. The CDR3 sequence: CASIYAAGMDYGYTF. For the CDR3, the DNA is TGTGCCAGCATATACGCTGCAGGGATGGACTATGGCTACACCTTC.

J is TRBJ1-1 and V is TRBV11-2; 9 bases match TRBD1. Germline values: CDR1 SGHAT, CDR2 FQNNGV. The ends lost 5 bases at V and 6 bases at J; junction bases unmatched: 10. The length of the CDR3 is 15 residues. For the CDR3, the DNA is TGTGCCAGCAGCACCCGACAGGGGGGGGGAGCTGAAGCTTTCTTT. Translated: CASSTRQGGGAEAFF.

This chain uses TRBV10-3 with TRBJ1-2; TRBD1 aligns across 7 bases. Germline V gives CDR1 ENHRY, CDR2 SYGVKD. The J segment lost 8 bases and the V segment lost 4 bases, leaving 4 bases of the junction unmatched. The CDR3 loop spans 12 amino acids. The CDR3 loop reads CAISGTGVGYTF. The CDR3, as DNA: TGTGCCATCAGTGGAACAGGGGTCGGCTACACCTTC.

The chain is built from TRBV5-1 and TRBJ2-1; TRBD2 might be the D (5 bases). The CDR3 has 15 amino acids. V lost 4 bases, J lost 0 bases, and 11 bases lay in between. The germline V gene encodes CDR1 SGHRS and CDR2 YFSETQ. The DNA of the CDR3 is TGCGCCAGCAGCATTAGCGTGAGCTCCTACAATGAGCAGTTCTTC. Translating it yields CASSISVSSYNEQFF.

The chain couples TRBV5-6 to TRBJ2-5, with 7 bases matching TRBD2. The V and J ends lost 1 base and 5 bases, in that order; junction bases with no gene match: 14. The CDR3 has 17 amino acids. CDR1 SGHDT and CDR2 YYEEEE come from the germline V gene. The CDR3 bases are TGTGCCAGCAGCTTGACGAAACGGACTAGGGGCCAGGAGACCCAGTACTTC. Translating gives CASSLTKRTRGQETQYF. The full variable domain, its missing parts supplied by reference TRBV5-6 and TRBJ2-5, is DAGVTQSPTHLIKTRGQQVTLRCSPKSGHDTVSWYQQALGQGPQFIFQYYEEEERQRGNFPDRFSGHQFPNYSSELNVNALLLGDSALYLCASSLTKRTRGQETQYFGPGTRLLVL.

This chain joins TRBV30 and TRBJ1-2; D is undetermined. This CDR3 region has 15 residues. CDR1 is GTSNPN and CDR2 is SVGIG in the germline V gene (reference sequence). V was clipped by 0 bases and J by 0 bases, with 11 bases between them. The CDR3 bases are TGTGCCTGGAGTGTGGGTCAAGTCTCTAACTATGGCTACACCTTC. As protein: CAWSVGQVSNYGYTF.